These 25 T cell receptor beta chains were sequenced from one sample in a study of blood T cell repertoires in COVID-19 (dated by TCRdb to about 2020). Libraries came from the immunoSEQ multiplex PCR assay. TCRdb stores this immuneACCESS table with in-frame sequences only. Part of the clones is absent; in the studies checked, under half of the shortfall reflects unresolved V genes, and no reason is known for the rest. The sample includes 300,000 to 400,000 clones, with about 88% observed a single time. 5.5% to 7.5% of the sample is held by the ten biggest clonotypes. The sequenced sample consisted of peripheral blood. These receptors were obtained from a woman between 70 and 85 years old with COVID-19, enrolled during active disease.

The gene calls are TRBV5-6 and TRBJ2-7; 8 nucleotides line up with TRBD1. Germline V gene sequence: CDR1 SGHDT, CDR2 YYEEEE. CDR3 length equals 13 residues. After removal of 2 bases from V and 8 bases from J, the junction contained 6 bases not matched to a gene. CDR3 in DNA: TGTGCCAGCAGCTTTCAGGGGGCTATGAAGCAGTACTTC. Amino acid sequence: CASSFQGAMKQYF.

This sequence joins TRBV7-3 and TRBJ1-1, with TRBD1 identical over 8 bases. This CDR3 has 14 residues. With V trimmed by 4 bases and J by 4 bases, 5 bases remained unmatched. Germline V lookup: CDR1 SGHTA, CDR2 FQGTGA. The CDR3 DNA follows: TGTGCCAGCAGCTCGACAGGGGTTGTCACTGAAGCTTTCTTT. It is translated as CASSSTGVVTEAFF.

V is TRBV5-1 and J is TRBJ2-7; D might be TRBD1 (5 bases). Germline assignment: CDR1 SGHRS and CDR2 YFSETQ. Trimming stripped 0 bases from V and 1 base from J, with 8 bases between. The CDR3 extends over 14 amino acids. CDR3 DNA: TGCGCCAGCAGCTTGGGGTCAGGGTCCTACGAGCAGTACTTC. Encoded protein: CASSLGSGSYEQYF.

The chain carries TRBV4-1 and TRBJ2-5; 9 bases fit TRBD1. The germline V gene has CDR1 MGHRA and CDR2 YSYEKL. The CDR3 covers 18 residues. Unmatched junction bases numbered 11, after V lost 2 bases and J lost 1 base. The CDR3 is CASSQTNPGQGAQETQYF. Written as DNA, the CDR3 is TGCGCCAGCAGCCAAACAAACCCGGGACAGGGAGCCCAAGAGACCCAGTACTTC.

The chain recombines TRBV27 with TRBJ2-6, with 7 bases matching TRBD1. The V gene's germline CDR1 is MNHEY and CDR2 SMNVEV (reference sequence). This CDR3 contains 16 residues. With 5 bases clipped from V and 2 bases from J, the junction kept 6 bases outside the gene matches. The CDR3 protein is CASSRGQRAGANVLTF. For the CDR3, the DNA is TGTGCCAGCAGTAGGGGGCAGAGGGCTGGGGCCAACGTCCTGACTTTC.

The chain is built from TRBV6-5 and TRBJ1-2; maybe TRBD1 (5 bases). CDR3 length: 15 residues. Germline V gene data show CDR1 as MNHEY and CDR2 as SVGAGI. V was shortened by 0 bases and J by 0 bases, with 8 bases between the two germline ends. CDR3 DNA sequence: TGTGCCAGCAGTTACTCGGGGCTTCCTAACTATGGCTACACCTTC. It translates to CASSYSGLPNYGYTF.

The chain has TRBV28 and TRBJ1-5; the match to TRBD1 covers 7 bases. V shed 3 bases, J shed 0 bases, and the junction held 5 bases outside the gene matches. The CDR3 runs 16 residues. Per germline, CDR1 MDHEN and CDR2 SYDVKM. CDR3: CASSFHRGLSNQPQHF. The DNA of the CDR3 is TGTGCCAGCAGTTTCCACAGGGGCCTTAGCAATCAGCCCCAGCATTTT.

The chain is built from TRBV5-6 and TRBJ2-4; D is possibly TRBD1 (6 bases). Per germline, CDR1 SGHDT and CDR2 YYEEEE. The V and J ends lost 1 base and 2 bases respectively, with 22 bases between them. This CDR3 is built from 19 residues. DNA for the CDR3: TGTGCCAGCAGCTTGAACCCCAATACAGGGCCCGGCTCCAAAAACATTCAGTACTTC. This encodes CASSLNPNTGPGSKNIQYF.

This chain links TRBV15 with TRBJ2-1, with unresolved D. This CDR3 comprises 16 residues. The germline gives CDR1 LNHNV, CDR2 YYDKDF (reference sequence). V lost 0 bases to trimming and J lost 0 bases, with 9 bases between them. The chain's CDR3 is CATSRDLPGSYNEQFF. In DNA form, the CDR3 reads TGTGCCACCAGCAGAGATCTCCCGGGCTCCTACAATGAGCAGTTCTTC.

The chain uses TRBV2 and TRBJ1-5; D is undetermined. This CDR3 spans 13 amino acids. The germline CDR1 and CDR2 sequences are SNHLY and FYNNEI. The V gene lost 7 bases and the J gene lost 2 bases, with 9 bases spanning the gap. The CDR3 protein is CASTYEGNQPQHF. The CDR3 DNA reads TGTGCCAGCACGTACGAGGGCAATCAGCCCCAGCATTTT.

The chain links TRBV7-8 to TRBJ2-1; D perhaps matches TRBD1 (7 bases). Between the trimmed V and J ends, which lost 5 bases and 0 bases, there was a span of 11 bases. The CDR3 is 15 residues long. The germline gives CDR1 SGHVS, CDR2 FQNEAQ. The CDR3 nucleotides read TGTGCCAGCAGCGCAGGGGGGACCTCCTACAATGAGCAGTTCTTC. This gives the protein CASSAGGTSYNEQFF.

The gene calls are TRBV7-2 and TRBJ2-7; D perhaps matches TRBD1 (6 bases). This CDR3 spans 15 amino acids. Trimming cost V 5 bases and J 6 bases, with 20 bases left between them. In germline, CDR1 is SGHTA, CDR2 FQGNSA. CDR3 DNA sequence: TGTGCCAGCAGCCCTAGTACCGGGCAGGGGCTCGAGCAGTACTTC. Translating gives CASSPSTGQGLEQYF.

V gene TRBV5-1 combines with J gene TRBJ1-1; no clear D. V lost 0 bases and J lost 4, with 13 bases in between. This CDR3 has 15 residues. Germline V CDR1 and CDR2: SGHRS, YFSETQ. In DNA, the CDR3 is TGCGCCAGCAGCTTGGATCGGGGTTGGGTCACTGAAGCTTTCTTT. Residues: CASSLDRGWVTEAFF.

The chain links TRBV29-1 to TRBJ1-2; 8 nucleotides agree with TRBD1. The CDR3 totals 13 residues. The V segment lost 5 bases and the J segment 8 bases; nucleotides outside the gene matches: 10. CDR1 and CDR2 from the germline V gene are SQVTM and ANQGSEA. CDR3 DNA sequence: TGCAGCGTTAGCCCAGGACAGGGCGACGGCTACACCTTC. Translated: CSVSPGQGDGYTF.

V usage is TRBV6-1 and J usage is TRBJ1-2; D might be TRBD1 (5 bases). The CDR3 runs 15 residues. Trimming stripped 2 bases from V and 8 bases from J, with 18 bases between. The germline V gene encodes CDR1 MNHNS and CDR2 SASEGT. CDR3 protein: CASSEQGSMTVGYTF. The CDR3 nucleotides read TGTGCCAGCAGTGAACAGGGCTCTATGACTGTAGGCTACACCTTC.

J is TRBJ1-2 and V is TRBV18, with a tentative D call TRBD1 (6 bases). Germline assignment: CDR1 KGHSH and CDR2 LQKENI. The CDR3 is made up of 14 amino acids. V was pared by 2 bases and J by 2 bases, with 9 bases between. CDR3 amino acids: CASSPTGNNYGYTF. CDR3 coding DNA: TGTGCCAGCTCACCAACAGGGAACAACTATGGCTACACCTTC.

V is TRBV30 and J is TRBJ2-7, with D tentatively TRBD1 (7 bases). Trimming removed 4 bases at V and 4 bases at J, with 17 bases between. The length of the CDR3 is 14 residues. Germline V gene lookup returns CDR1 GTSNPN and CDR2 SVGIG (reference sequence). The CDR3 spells CAWTQGGPSYEQYF. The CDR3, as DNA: TGTGCCTGGACTCAGGGGGGTCCGTCATACGAGCAGTACTTC.

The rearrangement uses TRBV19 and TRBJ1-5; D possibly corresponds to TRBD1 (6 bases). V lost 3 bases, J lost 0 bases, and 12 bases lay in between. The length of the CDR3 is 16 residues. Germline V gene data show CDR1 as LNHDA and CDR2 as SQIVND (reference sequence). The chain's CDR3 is CASSILGQHSNQPQHF. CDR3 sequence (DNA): TGTGCCAGTAGTATTCTAGGACAGCATAGCAATCAGCCCCAGCATTTT.

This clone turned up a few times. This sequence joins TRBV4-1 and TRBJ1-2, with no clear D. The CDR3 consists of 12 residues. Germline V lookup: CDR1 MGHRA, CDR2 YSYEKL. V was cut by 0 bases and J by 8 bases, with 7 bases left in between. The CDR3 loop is CASSQDRGGYTF. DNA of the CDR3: TGCGCCAGCAGCCAAGACCGGGGAGGCTACACCTTC.

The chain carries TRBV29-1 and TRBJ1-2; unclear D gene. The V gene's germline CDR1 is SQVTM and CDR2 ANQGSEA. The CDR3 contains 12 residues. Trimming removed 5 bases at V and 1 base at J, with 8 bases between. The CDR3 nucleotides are TGCAGCGTTCTTGAGGTTAACTATGGCTACACCTTC. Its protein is CSVLEVNYGYTF.

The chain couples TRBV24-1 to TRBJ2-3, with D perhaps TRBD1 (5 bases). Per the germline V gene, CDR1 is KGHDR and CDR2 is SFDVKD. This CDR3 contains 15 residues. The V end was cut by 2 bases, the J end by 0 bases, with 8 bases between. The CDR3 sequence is CATSDSGFSTDTQYF. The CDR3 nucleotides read TGTGCCACCAGTGATTCAGGGTTTAGCACAGATACGCAGTATTTT.

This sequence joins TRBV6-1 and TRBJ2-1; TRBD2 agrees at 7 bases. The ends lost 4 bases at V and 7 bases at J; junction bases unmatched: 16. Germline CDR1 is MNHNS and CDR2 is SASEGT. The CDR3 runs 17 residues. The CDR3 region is CASSVRQAASGGNEQFF. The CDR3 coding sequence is TGTGCCAGCAGTGTAAGGCAGGCGGCATCGGGAGGTAATGAGCAGTTCTTC.

This CDR3 reads CASRSVAGTDTQYF. CDR3 nucleotide sequence: TGTGCCAGCAGGTCGGTAGCCGGCACAGATACGCAGTATTTT. The V call is TRBV13, the J call TRBJ2-3; D remains ambiguous. V lost 6 bases and J lost 1, with 11 bases in between. Germline CDR1 PRHDT, CDR2 FYEKMQ (reference sequence). The CDR3 length is 14 residues.

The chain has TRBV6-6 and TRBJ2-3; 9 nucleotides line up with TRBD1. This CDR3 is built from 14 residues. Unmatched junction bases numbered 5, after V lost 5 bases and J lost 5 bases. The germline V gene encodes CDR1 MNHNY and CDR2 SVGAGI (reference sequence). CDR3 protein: CASSRTGEEDTQYF. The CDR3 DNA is TGTGCCAGCAGTAGGACAGGGGAGGAAGATACGCAGTATTTT.

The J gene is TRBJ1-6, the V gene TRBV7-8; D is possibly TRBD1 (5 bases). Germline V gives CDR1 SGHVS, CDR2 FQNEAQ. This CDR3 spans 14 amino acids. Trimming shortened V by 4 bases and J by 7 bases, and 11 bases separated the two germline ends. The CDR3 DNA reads TGTGCCAGCAGCTCCAGGGTAAAGAATTCACCCCTCCACTTT. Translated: CASSSRVKNSPLHF.